This TCR beta chain was obtained from a study of T cells in Graves' hyperthyroidism and ophthalmopathy. Overall study findings and caveats: Blood shared most expanded thyroid clonotypes above 0.001.

Trimming shortened V by 6 bases and J by 0 bases, and 12 bases separated the two germline ends. The CDR3 covers 15 residues. CDR1 is KGHSH and CDR2 is LQKENI in the germline V gene. RNA transcripts provided the source from which TCR beta CDR3 regions were amplified. Researchers ran a first-round RT-PCR on the TCR CDR3 using the HTBI primer set. TCRdb fed the multiplex PCR reads into MiXCR, producing one record per CDR3 protein. The sample lists approximately 600,000 distinct CDR3 sequences, 20% occurring once. This clonotype has just a few counts. Its target is unknown. V usage is TRBV18 and J usage is TRBJ1-5; D perhaps matches TRBD1 (5 bases). This TCR came from a young man with Graves' ophthalmopathy. The sequenced sample consisted of blood. The CDR3 loop reads CASSGGHYSNQPQHF. CDR3 in DNA: TGTGCCAGCTCGGGGGGTCACTATAGCAATCAGCCCCAGCATTTT.